This T cell receptor (beta chain) was identified during a study of response to subunit inactivated influenza vaccine. Overall study results and limits: It was the authors' suggestion that each seasonal influenza vaccination recruits few new T cells.

TCRdb called the RT-PCR reads again in MiXCR, with one record for every CDR3 protein. There are about 700,000 distinct CDR3 sequences in the sample; roughly 14% occur only once, and 5.5% to 8% lies in the top ten. This clonotype was seen a handful of times. No antigen is known for it. J lost 0 bases, V lost 6 bases, and 12 bases had no gene match. Germline CDR1 is SQVTM and CDR2 is ANQGSEA. This CDR3 spans 16 amino acids. The input for sequencing was PBMCs from blood, taken less than 15 days before vaccination. This receptor was obtained from a man between 45 and 60 years old who received an inactivated influenza vaccine. This chain joins TRBV29-1 and TRBJ2-7; 9 bases map to TRBD1. The CDR3 protein is CSVRDRVTPSSYEQYF. CDR3 bases: TGCAGCGTCCGGGACAGGGTTACCCCCAGCTCCTACGAGCAGTACTTC.